A single sample is the source of the 20 T cell receptor beta chains below, sequenced in a study of CD8+CD57+ T cells in acquired aplastic anemia. The TCR beta profiling, which covered VDJ combination and CDR3 sequence, was carried out using genomic DNA as the template. TCRdb re-analysed the reads in MiXCR, keeping a single row per CDR3 protein. The sample has some 200,000 distinct CDR3 sequences; less than 60% are singletons. Individuals selected for sequencing had exhibited CD8+CD57+ cell expansion on flow cytometry. Sample: sorted CD4+, CD8+, or CD8+CD57+ T cells (not recorded which) from PBMCs. The receptors derive from a human donor with aplastic anemia.

V gene TRBV3-1 combines with J gene TRBJ1-2; D call uncertain. CDR1 LGHDT and CDR2 YNNKEL come from the germline V gene (reference sequence). V lost 4 bases to trimming and J lost 4 bases, with 13 bases between them. The CDR3 is 14 amino acids. The CDR3 spells CASSRSRGVYGYTF. In DNA form, the CDR3 reads TGTGCCAGCAGCCGAAGCCGGGGTGTCTATGGCTACACCTTC.

V gene TRBV7-9 combines with J gene TRBJ1-5; D is unresolved. Trimming removed 4 bases from V and 7 bases from J, with 14 bases in between. The CDR3 is made up of 14 amino acids. In germline, CDR1 is SEHNR, CDR2 FQNEAQ (reference sequence). The DNA for the CDR3 is TGTGCCAGCAGCTCGATGGGTGGAGGGCAGCCCCAGCATTTT. Its protein product is CASSSMGGGQPQHF.

This clonotype was seen many times. The J gene is TRBJ2-7, the V gene TRBV15; weak D call: TRBD1 (5 bases). The V and J ends lost 1 base and 0 bases respectively, with 10 bases between them. Germline V CDR1 and CDR2: LNHNV, YYDKDF (reference sequence). CDR3 size: 15 residues. CDR3 bases: TGTGCCACCAGCAGAGGAACAGGCATCTCCTACGAGCAGTACTTC. Protein: CATSRGTGISYEQYF.

The chain carries TRBV10-3 and TRBJ2-7, with 9 nucleotides matching TRBD1. Germline V gives CDR1 ENHRY, CDR2 SYGVKD. With V trimmed by 6 bases and J by 6 bases, 3 bases remained unmatched. The CDR3 is 12 residues long. This chain's CDR3 is CAISGTGSEQYF. The CDR3 DNA reads TGTGCCATCAGCGGGACAGGGAGCGAGCAGTACTTC.

This clonotype was seen ten or more times. The chain joins TRBV6-1 to TRBJ1-2; TRBD1 aligns across 8 bases. The germline CDR1 and CDR2 sequences are MNHNS and SASEGT. CDR3 size: 13 residues. Losses at the gene ends were 5 bases for V and 9 bases for J; bases not matched to a gene: 8. In nucleotides, the CDR3 is TGTGCCAGCAGTTTGGACAGGGAAGGGAGCTACACCTTC. Translation gives CASSLDREGSYTF.

About this clonotype: The junction and the germline gene differ at one end; a read error may be behind it. The chain couples TRBV9 to TRBJ2-1; D is uncertain. The CDR3 has 16 residues. Per the germline V gene, CDR1 is SGDLS and CDR2 is YYNGEE. The CDR3 coding sequence is TGCGCCAGCAGCCAAGAACTGCTAAAAATAAATGATGAGCAGTTCTTC. Amino acids: CASSQELLKINDEQFF.

The chain combines TRBV6-5 with TRBJ1-6; D may be TRBD1 (6 bases). CDR1 MNHEY and CDR2 SVGAGI come from the germline V gene. This CDR3 contains 19 residues. Trimming pared 6 bases from V and 7 bases from J, leaving 28 bases between. The CDR3 sequence: CASRVGAKRTDNRNSPLHF. The CDR3 coding sequence is TGTGCCAGCAGGGTTGGGGCGAAAAGGACAGATAATAGGAATTCACCCCTCCACTTT.

The rearrangement joins TRBV7-6 to TRBJ2-1, with 11 positions matching TRBD2. The germline CDR1 and CDR2 sequences are SGHVS and FNYEAQ. The J segment lost 4 bases and the V segment lost 4 bases, leaving 6 bases of the junction unmatched. This CDR3 has 16 amino acids. The CDR3 region is CASSSKVAGGYNEQFF. The CDR3 DNA reads as TGTGCCAGCAGCTCTAAAGTAGCGGGGGGGTACAATGAGCAGTTCTTC.

This chain connects TRBV5-4 to TRBJ2-5; possible D gene TRBD2, 7 bases. Trimming stripped 8 bases from V and 7 bases from J, with 18 bases between. Per the germline V gene, CDR1 is SGHNT and CDR2 is YYREEE (reference sequence). The CDR3 totals 13 residues. This chain's CDR3 is CASSIEGEGTQYF. The DNA of the CDR3 is TGTGCCAGTAGTATCGAGGGGGAGGGGACCCAGTACTTC.

The table lists this clonotype with a count of one. V usage is TRBV7-2 and J usage is TRBJ1-1, with D unclear. The CDR3 contains 14 residues. The V gene lost 9 bases and the J gene lost 1 base, with 15 bases spanning the gap. Per the germline V gene, CDR1 is SGHTA and CDR2 is FQGNSA. CDR3 residues: CASLNSRWNTEAFF. The DNA of the CDR3 is TGTGCCAGTCTAAATTCCCGGTGGAACACTGAAGCTTTCTTT.

The CDR3 sequence: CASRATGVPQHF. The CDR3 DNA sequence: TGTGCCAGCAGGGCGACAGGCGTTCCCCAGCATTTT. V usage is TRBV2 and J usage is TRBJ1-5, with D tentatively TRBD1 (6 bases). Germline CDR1 SNHLY, CDR2 FYNNEI. The CDR3 has 12 residues. The V end lost 6 bases, the J end lost 10 bases, and 13 bases lay between the germline ends.

The rearrangement joins TRBV20-1 to TRBJ2-1, with D perhaps assigned TRBD1 or TRBD2 (5 bases each). Trimming stripped 1 base from V and 9 bases from J, with 13 bases between. Germline V gene sequence: CDR1 DFQATT, CDR2 SNEGSKA (reference sequence). The CDR3 has 13 amino acids. The CDR3 loop reads CSARVGTRLEQFF. The CDR3 DNA reads as TGCAGTGCTAGAGTCGGGACCCGACTTGAGCAGTTCTTC.

The chain combines TRBV7-2 with TRBJ1-1; tentatively, D is TRBD1 (6 bases). V lost 6 bases to trimming and J lost 4 bases, with 21 bases between them. The CDR3 length is 16 residues. Germline V CDR1 and CDR2: SGHTA, FQGNSA. The CDR3 sequence: CASSRGPLGAVTEAFF. DNA for the CDR3: TGTGCCAGCAGTAGAGGGCCCCTGGGGGCAGTCACTGAAGCTTTCTTT.

This clonotype was found a few times. The chain couples TRBV6-1 to TRBJ1-5; possible D gene TRBD1, 5 bases. This CDR3 is built from 15 residues. The germline CDR1 and CDR2 sequences are MNHNS and SASEGT. V lost 3 bases, J lost 5 bases, and 14 bases lay in between. The CDR3 DNA is TGTGCCAGCAGTGAGGTATGGGCGGGGGATCAGCCCCAGCATTTT. Protein product: CASSEVWAGDQPQHF.

Many counts were recorded for this clonotype. The chain links TRBV5-1 to TRBJ1-4, with 7 bases aligning to TRBD1. This CDR3 has 15 residues. The J segment lost 0 bases and the V segment lost 4 bases, leaving 3 bases of the junction unmatched. Germline-derived CDR1 and CDR2 are SGHRS and YFSETQ. CDR3 coding DNA: TGCGCCAGCAGCCGAGGGACAGCAACTAATGAAAAACTGTTTTTT. Amino acids: CASSRGTATNEKLFF.

This clonotype came up once. This rearrangement joins TRBV7-9 to TRBJ2-7; D may be TRBD1 (6 bases). CDR3 length equals 12 residues. Trimming pared 4 bases from V and 7 bases from J, leaving 11 bases between. CDR1 is SEHNR and CDR2 is FQNEAQ in the germline V gene (reference sequence). This chain's CDR3 is CASSWTAGEQYF. The CDR3 coding sequence is TGTGCCAGCAGCTGGACAGCAGGGGAGCAGTACTTC. The whole variable domain, filled in from reference TRBV7-9 and TRBJ2-7, reads DTGVSQNPRHKITKRGQNVTFRCDPISEHNRLYWYRQTLGQGPEFLTYFQNEAQLEKSRLLSDRFSAERPKGSFSTLEIQRTEQGDSAMYLCASSWTAGEQYFGPGTRLTVT.

This clonotype came up many times. The chain carries TRBV2 and TRBJ1-1; possible D gene TRBD1, 5 bases. The CDR3 is 13 residues long. V shed 6 bases and J shed 8 bases, with 16 bases lying between them. Germline assignment: CDR1 SNHLY and CDR2 FYNNEI. This CDR3 is CASRGDEGVEAFF. The DNA for the CDR3 is TGTGCCAGCAGGGGGGACGAAGGGGTGGAAGCTTTCTTT.

This clonotype has a count of ten or more. The chain carries TRBV15 and TRBJ2-7; D tentatively reads TRBD1 or TRBD2 (5 bases each). Between the trimmed V and J ends, which lost 0 bases and 6 bases, there was a span of 15 bases. Germline V gene lookup returns CDR1 LNHNV and CDR2 YYDKDF (reference sequence). This CDR3 region has 15 residues. CDR3 DNA sequence: TGTGCCACCAGCAGAGATGGGGTTGGGGACCGCGAGCAGTACTTC. Amino acids: CATSRDGVGDREQYF.

The count of this clonotype is one. The genes are TRBV7-3 and TRBJ2-7; unclear D gene. There are 13 residues in the CDR3. Germline assignment: CDR1 SGHTA and CDR2 FQGTGA. Trimming left V 1 base short and J 3 bases short, with 7 bases between. CDR3 nucleotide sequence: TGTGCCAGCAGCTTAATTCCCAACTACGAGCAGTACTTC. It specifies CASSLIPNYEQYF.

This clonotype was detected once. V and J are TRBV7-2 and TRBJ1-5, with 11 bases aligning to TRBD1. With 6 bases clipped from V and 8 bases from J, the junction kept 6 bases outside the gene matches. Germline loops: CDR1 SGHTA, CDR2 FQGNSA. The CDR3 extends over 14 amino acids. The CDR3 sequence is CASRSGQGGEPQHF. CDR3 DNA: TGTGCCAGCAGGTCGGGACAGGGGGGTGAGCCCCAGCATTTT.